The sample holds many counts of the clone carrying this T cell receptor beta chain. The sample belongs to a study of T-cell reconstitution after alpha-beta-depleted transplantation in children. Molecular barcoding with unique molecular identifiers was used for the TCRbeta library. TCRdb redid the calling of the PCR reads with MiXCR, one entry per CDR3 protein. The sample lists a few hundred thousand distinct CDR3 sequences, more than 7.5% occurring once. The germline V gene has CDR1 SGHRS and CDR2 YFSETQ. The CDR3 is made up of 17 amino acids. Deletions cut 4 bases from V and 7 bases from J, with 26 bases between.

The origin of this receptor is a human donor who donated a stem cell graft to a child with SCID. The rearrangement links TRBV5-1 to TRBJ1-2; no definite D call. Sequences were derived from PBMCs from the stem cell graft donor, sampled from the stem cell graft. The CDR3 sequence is CASSTGADTSILGGYTF. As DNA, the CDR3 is TGCGCCAGCAGCACCGGTGCCGATACGAGTATCCTTGGTGGCTACACCTTC.